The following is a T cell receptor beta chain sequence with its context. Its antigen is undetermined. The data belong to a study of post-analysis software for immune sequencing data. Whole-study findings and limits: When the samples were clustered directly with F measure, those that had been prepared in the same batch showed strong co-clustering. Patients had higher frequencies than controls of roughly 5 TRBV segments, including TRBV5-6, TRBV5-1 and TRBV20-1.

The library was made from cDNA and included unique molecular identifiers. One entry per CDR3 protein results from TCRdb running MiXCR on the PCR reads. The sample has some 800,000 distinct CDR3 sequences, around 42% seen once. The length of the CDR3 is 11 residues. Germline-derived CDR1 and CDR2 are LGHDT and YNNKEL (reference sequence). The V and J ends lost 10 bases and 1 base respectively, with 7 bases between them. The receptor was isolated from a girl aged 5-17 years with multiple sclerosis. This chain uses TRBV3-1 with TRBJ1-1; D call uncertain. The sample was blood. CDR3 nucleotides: TGTGCCACCTCTCAGAACACTGAAGCTTTCTTT. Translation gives CATSQNTEAFF.